A single sample is the source of the 27 T cell receptor beta chains below, sequenced in a study of cytomegalovirus exposure and HLA in healthy donors. The PCR used 60 Vbeta and 13 Jbeta primers. Some clones are missing from TCRdb's copy, which holds only in-frame ones; the method was immunoSEQ multiplex PCR. The sample consists of 150,000 to 250,000 clones, 79% of them appearing once. Sequenced material: PBMCs. The receptors derive from a young woman in good health and CMV-seropositive.

This clone has just a few counts. The chain carries TRBV2 and TRBJ1-5; no firm D call. This CDR3 has 15 amino acids. In germline, CDR1 is SNHLY, CDR2 FYNNEI. V lost 5 bases, J lost 5 bases, and 16 bases lay in between. The CDR3 DNA follows: TGTGCCAGCAGTCCGATAGGAGGGAACGATCAGCCCCAGCATTTT. Its protein is CASSPIGGNDQPQHF.

The V and J genes are TRBV7-9 and TRBJ2-5, with D tentatively TRBD1 (5 bases). CDR1 and CDR2 (germline): SEHNR, FQNEAQ (reference sequence). CDR3 length equals 17 residues. The V end was cut by 7 bases, the J end by 2 bases, with 23 bases between. The CDR3 bases are TGTGCCAGCACCCCCGAAGGGGTTGTAGGGGTGCAAGAGACCCAGTACTTC. Its protein product is CASTPEGVVGVQETQYF.

This clone was seen once. This sequence joins TRBV9 and TRBJ2-1, with D perhaps matching TRBD1 (6 bases). Looked up from germline, CDR1 is SGDLS and CDR2 is YYNGEE. V lost 3 bases, J lost 5 bases, and 27 bases lay in between. The CDR3 spans 19 residues. DNA of the CDR3: TGTGCCAGCAGCGCCGTCTTCGGACAGCCCAATTCCTATGACAATGAGCAGTTCTTC. Amino acid sequence: CASSAVFGQPNSYDNEQFF.

V usage is TRBV19 and J usage is TRBJ1-1; 7 nucleotides match TRBD1. The CDR3 contains 16 residues. V dropped 4 bases and J dropped 6; count of bases not matched to a gene: 14. Per the germline V gene, CDR1 is LNHDA and CDR2 is SQIVND (reference sequence). CDR3 sequence (DNA): TGTGCCAGTAGTACCAAAACCGGGACAGTAATCTCTGAAGCTTTCTTT. Protein: CASSTKTGTVISEAFF.

V gene TRBV27 combines with J gene TRBJ1-2, with TRBD1 identical over 10 bases. CDR1 and CDR2 from the germline V gene are MNHEY and SMNVEV (reference sequence). The CDR3 is 15 residues long. With V trimmed by 2 bases and J by 5 bases, 5 bases remained unmatched. CDR3 DNA: TGTGCCAGCAGTTTACACGGGACAGGGGCTTATGGCTACACCTTC. This codes for CASSLHGTGAYGYTF.

The chain combines TRBV5-1 with TRBJ2-7; possibly TRBD1 for D (5 bases). V was cut by 4 bases and J by 1 base, with 15 bases left in between. This CDR3 contains 15 residues. In germline, CDR1 is SGHRS, CDR2 YFSETQ. CDR3 amino acids: CASSPVRRTSYEQYF. In DNA form, the CDR3 reads TGCGCCAGCAGCCCGGTAAGGCGGACATCCTACGAGCAGTACTTC.

V and J are TRBV5-8 and TRBJ1-2; 9 positions match TRBD1. CDR3 length: 15 residues. The germline CDR1 and CDR2 sequences are SGHTS and YDEGEE. V trimming: 3 bases; J trimming: 4 bases; junction bases outside the gene matches: 7. The CDR3 protein is CASSSMTGGSYGYTF. The DNA for the CDR3 is TGTGCCAGCAGCTCTATGACAGGGGGTAGCTATGGCTACACCTTC.

The chain combines TRBV11-3 with TRBJ2-1; 8 positions agree with TRBD2. The ends lost 6 bases at V and 7 bases at J; junction bases unmatched: 8. The CDR3 is made up of 14 amino acids. The germline V gene has CDR1 SGHNT and CDR2 YENEEA. CDR3 sequence (DNA): TGTGCCAGCAGTTGGCCCGGGGGGGGGAATGAGCAGTTCTTC. This codes for CASSWPGGGNEQFF.

This chain uses TRBV11-3 with TRBJ1-2, with D unresolved. Trimming shortened V by 1 base and J by 5 bases, and 8 bases separated the two germline ends. The CDR3 is 13 amino acids. Looked up from germline, CDR1 is SGHNT and CDR2 is YENEEA. The CDR3 is CASSLVGRYGYTF. The CDR3 DNA is TGTGCCAGCAGCTTAGTTGGGCGTTATGGCTACACCTTC.

The rearrangement joins TRBV11-3 to TRBJ2-3; 8 positions agree with TRBD2. The CDR3 loop spans 16 amino acids. Germline lookup yields CDR1 SGHNT and CDR2 YENEEA. V lost 1 base, J lost 4 bases, and 7 bases stayed unmatched. For the CDR3, the DNA is TGTGCCAGCAGCTTAGGGGGCGCGGGAGGATCAGATACGCAGTATTTT. It codes for CASSLGGAGGSDTQYF.

This clone was counted once. The chain couples TRBV5-6 to TRBJ2-7; a weak D match, TRBD1 (6 bases). CDR3 length equals 13 residues. The germline gives CDR1 SGHDT, CDR2 YYEEEE. V was trimmed by 10 bases and J by 5 bases, leaving 19 bases between them. The DNA of the CDR3 is TGTGCCGAAGCTGGGCAGGGGAGACACGAGCAGTACTTC. It translates to CAEAGQGRHEQYF.

V gene TRBV6-1 combines with J gene TRBJ1-2, with a weak D call TRBD1 (5 bases). Germline values: CDR1 MNHNS, CDR2 SASEGT. The CDR3 covers 14 residues. Between the trimmed V and J ends, which lost 6 bases and 2 bases, there was a span of 13 bases. CDR3 protein: CASSVDSANYGYTF. For the CDR3, the DNA is TGTGCCAGCAGCGTCGACAGCGCCAACTATGGCTACACCTTC.

The chain employs TRBV10-2 and TRBJ2-7; 7 bases agree with TRBD1. J lost 6 bases, V lost 6 bases, and 8 bases had no gene match. This CDR3 has 13 amino acids. Germline CDR1 is WSHSY and CDR2 is SAAADI. The CDR3: CASRDREFSEQYF. In DNA, the CDR3 is TGCGCCAGCAGAGACAGGGAGTTTAGCGAGCAGTACTTC.

This clone was seen more than once but under ten times. The J gene is TRBJ2-3, the V gene TRBV27; D remains ambiguous. The V gene's germline CDR1 is MNHEY and CDR2 SMNVEV (reference sequence). The CDR3 extends over 15 amino acids. The V and J ends lost 5 bases and 0 bases respectively, with 12 bases between them. The CDR3 DNA follows: TGTGCCAGCAGTCCGATGACACTTAGCACAGATACGCAGTATTTT. Amino acids: CASSPMTLSTDTQYF.

The rearrangement links TRBV16 to TRBJ2-7; 14 bases align to TRBD2. Trimming cost V 3 bases and J 4 bases; bases outside gene matches: 11. The CDR3 extends over 18 amino acids. The germline V gene encodes CDR1 KGHSY and CDR2 FQNENV. The CDR3 region is CASSHSGLAGAVGYEQYF. The CDR3, as DNA: TGTGCCAGCAGCCATTCGGGACTAGCGGGGGCCGTAGGATACGAGCAGTACTTC.

The chain employs TRBV7-2 and TRBJ1-5; D remains unclear. The germline CDR1 and CDR2 sequences are SGHTA and FQGNSA. CDR3 length equals 15 residues. V shed 1 base and J shed 6 bases, with 13 bases lying between them. CDR3 protein: CASSLDGHGSQPQHF. CDR3 bases: TGTGCCAGCAGCTTAGATGGCCATGGGAGTCAGCCCCAGCATTTT.

This clone was seen only once. This chain uses TRBV5-1 with TRBJ2-1; tentatively, D is TRBD1 (6 bases). The V gene lost 1 base and the J gene lost 7 bases, with 9 bases spanning the gap. The CDR3 length is 13 residues. Germline V lookup: CDR1 SGHRS, CDR2 YFSETQ. The CDR3 spells CASSLPQGNEQFF. In DNA, the CDR3 is TGCGCCAGCAGCTTGCCCCAGGGGAATGAGCAGTTCTTC.

Of note for this clone: Distinct nucleotide sequences in the sample also encode this CDR3. CDR3 nucleotides: TGTGCCAGCAGCGTAGGTTCAGGGTCCTACGAGCAGTACTTC. Translating it yields CASSVGSGSYEQYF. This rearrangement joins TRBV9 to TRBJ2-7; possible D gene TRBD1, 5 bases. CDR1 SGDLS and CDR2 YYNGEE come from the germline V gene. V dropped 0 bases and J dropped 1 base, with 8 bases sitting between them. The CDR3 is 14 amino acids. The full variable domain, completed using reference TRBV9 and TRBJ2-7, is DSGVTQTPKHLITATGQRVTLRCSPRSGDLSVYWYQQSLDQGLQFLIQYYNGEERAKGNILERFSAQQFPDLHSELNLSSLELGDSALYFCASSVGSGSYEQYFGPGTRLTVT.

This rearrangement joins TRBV5-1 to TRBJ1-4; possible D gene TRBD1, 6 bases. Germline lookup yields CDR1 SGHRS and CDR2 YFSETQ. CDR3 length: 15 residues. Deletions cut 4 bases from V and 7 bases from J, with 17 bases between. This chain's CDR3 is CASSRQQGSGEKLFF. The CDR3 bases are TGCGCCAGCAGCCGACAACAGGGTTCGGGTGAAAAACTGTTTTTT.

This chain joins TRBV6-1 and TRBJ2-1; a weak D match, TRBD1 (5 bases). V was cut by 8 bases and J by 5 bases, with 10 bases left in between. Germline V gives CDR1 MNHNS, CDR2 SASEGT. The CDR3 length is 12 residues. The CDR3 spells CASSPQDNEQFF. For the CDR3, the DNA is TGTGCCAGCTCTCCACAGGACAATGAGCAGTTCTTC.

Here the CDR3 DNA reads TGCAGTGCTAGCAGGGGCGACGGCTACACCTTC. It translates to CSASRGDGYTF. The V and J genes are TRBV20-1 and TRBJ1-2; maybe TRBD1 (6 bases). This CDR3 region has 11 residues. Per germline, CDR1 DFQATT and CDR2 SNEGSKA (reference sequence). V was shortened by 3 bases and J by 8 bases, with 10 bases between the two germline ends.

The rearrangement links TRBV7-2 to TRBJ1-1; D call uncertain. Germline V gene lookup returns CDR1 SGHTA and CDR2 FQGNSA. Deletions cut 11 bases from V and 3 bases from J, with 16 bases between. The CDR3 consists of 13 residues. The CDR3 loop is CAVQRFRDTEAFF. In nucleotides, the CDR3 is TGTGCCGTTCAGCGGTTTAGGGACACTGAAGCTTTCTTT.

V is TRBV5-1 and J is TRBJ2-1, with TRBD1 identical over 7 bases. Germline trimming cut 4 bases from V and 2 bases from J; bases unmatched to any gene: 3. The germline V gene encodes CDR1 SGHRS and CDR2 YFSETQ. The CDR3 has 14 residues. The CDR3 DNA sequence: TGCGCCAGCAGCCAGGGGGACACCTACAATGAGCAGTTCTTC. Amino acid sequence: CASSQGDTYNEQFF. The variable domain in full, completed from reference TRBV5-1 and TRBJ2-1, reads KAGVTQTPRYLIKTRGQQVTLSCSPISGHRSVSWYQQTPGQGLQFLFEYFSETQRNKGNFPGRFSGRQFSNSRSEMNVSTLELGDSALYLCASSQGDTYNEQFFGPGTRLTVL.

The rearrangement links TRBV18 to TRBJ1-5; 7 nucleotides match TRBD1. Germline CDR1 KGHSH, CDR2 LQKENI. This CDR3 comprises 14 residues. Trimming removed 6 bases from V and 3 bases from J; junction bases left unmatched: 5. The CDR3 is CASSSDRVNQPQHF. DNA for the CDR3: TGTGCCAGCTCGTCAGACAGGGTCAATCAGCCCCAGCATTTT. The full variable domain, rest sourced from reference TRBV18 and TRBJ1-5, is NAGVMQNPRHLVRRRGQEARLRCSPMKGHSHVYWYRQLPEEGLKFMVYLQKENIIDESGMPKERFSAEFPKEGPSILRIQQVVRGDSAAYFCASSSDRVNQPQHFGDGTRLSIL.

The chain is built from TRBV7-2 and TRBJ2-2; D gene ambiguous. This CDR3 has 13 amino acids. V was cut by 4 bases and J by 3 bases, with 6 bases left in between. Germline lookup yields CDR1 SGHTA and CDR2 FQGNSA. CDR3 sequence (DNA): TGTGCCAGCAGCTCCACAGACACCGGGGAGCTGTTTTTT. Translated: CASSSTDTGELFF.

The chain recombines TRBV6-1 with TRBJ1-1; D gene uncertain. This CDR3 spans 15 amino acids. The germline V and J ends were trimmed by 8 bases and 3 bases, with 19 bases remaining between them. Germline V CDR1 and CDR2: MNHNS, SASEGT. The CDR3 here is CASWEGYTVDTEAFF. CDR3 in DNA: TGTGCCAGCTGGGAAGGATATACGGTGGACACTGAAGCTTTCTTT.

V gene TRBV11-3 combines with J gene TRBJ2-3; D unclear. Trimming took 7 bases from V and 0 from J, leaving 14 bases between them. CDR1 and CDR2 from the germline V gene are SGHNT and YENEEA. The CDR3 covers 15 residues. CDR3 protein: CASTAVDISTDTQYF. CDR3 nucleotides: TGTGCCAGCACCGCTGTAGATATCAGCACAGATACGCAGTATTTT.